The present TCR beta chain was sequenced within a study of cytomegalovirus exposure and HLA in healthy donors. Only in-frame clones appear in the TCRdb table, and some are missing; sequencing was by immunoSEQ multiplex PCR. The data contain 170,000 or so clones, 85% of them singletons. Trimming stripped 1 base from V and 5 bases from J, with 8 bases between. The length of the CDR3 is 13 residues. Germline V gives CDR1 SNHLY, CDR2 FYNNEI. Specimen: PBMCs. The chain has TRBV2 and TRBJ2-5; D not certain. The sequence came from a man in his late teens or twenties in good health and CMV-seropositive. The CDR3 sequence: CASSEVDAETQYF. DNA of the CDR3: TGTGCCAGCAGTGAAGTCGATGCGGAGACCCAGTACTTC. Drawing the rest from reference TRBV2 and TRBJ2-5, the complete variable domain is EPEVTQTPSHQVTQMGQEVILRCVPISNHLYFYWYRQILGQKVEFLVSFYNNEISEKSEIFDDQFSVERPDGSNFTLKIRSTKLEDSAMYFCASSEVDAETQYFGPGTRLLVL.